A single sample is the source of the 12 T cell receptor beta chains below, sequenced in a study of blood T cell repertoires in COVID-19. TCRdb keeps only in-frame clones here, not all; method: immunoSEQ multiplex PCR. The sample has around 160,000 clones; approximately 93% are singletons. Sequenced material: peripheral blood. The source of these receptors is a woman aged 60-75 years with COVID-19, enrolled during active disease.

Written as DNA, the CDR3 is TGTGCCAGCAGCCCGGGACAGGTAGGAGAGACCCAGTACTTC. It specifies CASSPGQVGETQYF. J is TRBJ2-5 and V is TRBV4-2; 8 bases map to TRBD1. Trimming took 4 bases from V and 4 from J; bases not matched to a gene: 5. The CDR3 is made up of 14 amino acids. CDR1 LGHNA and CDR2 YNFKEQ come from the germline V gene.

This rearrangement joins TRBV4-3 to TRBJ2-1; D gene unclear. V dropped 4 bases and J dropped 0 bases, with 10 bases sitting between them. There are 15 residues in the CDR3. Germline lookup yields CDR1 LGHNA and CDR2 YSLEER. CDR3 amino acids: CASSRSGSSYNEQFF. The CDR3 coding sequence is TGCGCCAGCAGCCGGTCGGGTAGCTCCTACAATGAGCAGTTCTTC.

The chain has TRBV7-2 and TRBJ1-5; tentatively, D is TRBD1 (6 bases). From germline, CDR1 is SGHTA and CDR2 FQGNSA. The V end lost 3 bases, the J end lost 5 bases, and 11 bases lay between the germline ends. The CDR3 contains 14 residues. The CDR3: CASSFRGAHQPQHF. DNA of the CDR3: TGTGCCAGCAGCTTCCGGGGGGCTCATCAGCCCCAGCATTTT.

V usage is TRBV10-3 and J usage is TRBJ1-2, with 7 bases identical to TRBD1. The CDR3 has 17 residues. Looked up from germline, CDR1 is ENHRY and CDR2 is SYGVKD. The V gene end was trimmed by 0 bases and the J gene end by 2 bases; junction bases not matched to a gene: 9. CDR3: CAISESGGQRVNYGYTF. CDR3 DNA: TGTGCCATCAGTGAGTCGGGGGGACAGAGAGTAAACTATGGCTACACCTTC.

V usage is TRBV4-3 and J usage is TRBJ1-3; the match to TRBD1 covers 8 bases. The CDR3 has 19 residues. V lost 3 bases, J lost 0 bases, and 13 bases stayed unmatched. Germline-derived CDR1 and CDR2 are LGHNA and YSLEER. For the CDR3, the DNA is TGCGCCAGCAGCCATCCAACGGGACAGGCCTTTAGCTCTGGAAACACCATATATTTT. Its protein product is CASSHPTGQAFSSGNTIYF.

The J gene is TRBJ2-2, the V gene TRBV3-1 (or the pseudogene TRBV3-2); D gene ambiguous. The CDR3 sequence is 13 residues long. Trimming pared 4 bases from V and 2 bases from J, leaving 5 bases between. Per germline, CDR1 LGHDT and CDR2 YNNKEL (reference sequence). The CDR3 spells CASSRANTGELFF. As DNA, the CDR3 is TGTGCCAGCAGCCGGGCCAACACCGGGGAGCTGTTTTTT.

The chain joins TRBV29-1 to TRBJ1-2; 10 bases are a match to TRBD1. CDR3 size: 16 residues. The V segment lost 2 bases and the J segment 7 bases; nucleotides outside the gene matches: 13. From germline, CDR1 is SQVTM and CDR2 ANQGSEA. As DNA, the CDR3 is TGCAGCGTTGAACCCAGGGGACAGGGGATATTGGGTGGCTACACCTTC. Its translation: CSVEPRGQGILGGYTF.

The chain joins TRBV6-2 or TRBV6-3 to TRBJ2-2; D not certain. This CDR3 has 16 residues. Germline V lookup: CDR1 MNHEY, CDR2 SVGEGT. V was shortened by 0 bases and J by 0 bases, with 8 bases between the two germline ends. CDR3 sequence (DNA): TGTGCCAGCAGTTACTCGAGCCCTGCGAACACCGGGGAGCTGTTTTTT. Translation: CASSYSSPANTGELFF.

This chain joins TRBV11-1 and TRBJ2-1; D is possibly TRBD1 (5 bases). Trimming removed 1 base at V and 6 bases at J, with 10 bases between. Germline V gene lookup returns CDR1 SGHAT and CDR2 FQDESV (reference sequence). The CDR3 loop spans 14 amino acids. The CDR3 reads CASSLGGRFNEQFF. CDR3 DNA: TGTGCCAGCAGCTTAGGGGGCCGCTTCAATGAGCAGTTCTTC.

CDR3: CASSVATDRGPYGYTF. The DNA of the CDR3 is TGTGCCAGCAGCGTAGCTACGGACAGGGGCCCCTATGGCTACACCTTC. This chain joins TRBV9 and TRBJ1-2; TRBD1 agrees at 9 bases. V lost 0 bases and J lost 4; bases outside the gene matches: 7. Germline V gene lookup returns CDR1 SGDLS and CDR2 YYNGEE. This CDR3 contains 16 residues.

V is TRBV11-2 and J is TRBJ2-5, with D maybe TRBD1 (5 bases). The CDR3 spans 15 residues. V lost 3 bases, J lost 1 base, and 12 bases lay in between. Germline CDR1 SGHAT, CDR2 FQNNGV. The CDR3 DNA reads TGTGCCAGCAGCTTCCCAGTGGGGCCCCAAGAGACCCAGTACTTC. Translating gives CASSFPVGPQETQYF.

The genes are TRBV5-1 and TRBJ1-3; no reliable D call. Germline V gives CDR1 SGHRS, CDR2 YFSETQ. The CDR3 is made up of 13 amino acids. V dropped 0 bases and J dropped 8 bases, with 9 bases sitting between them. The CDR3 coding sequence is TGCGCCAGCAGCTTGGTGTCCCGGGACACCATATATTTT. Translation: CASSLVSRDTIYF.